The source of this T cell receptor (beta chain) is a study of CD8+ T cells in alopecia areata. Study-level results: It was less clear whether patients shared TCRs than it was in mice, possibly because of HLA. It was lesional scalp, especially alopecia totalis/universalis, that showed higher clonality than normal scalp.

With respect to this clone: Its target is unknown.

Germline loops: CDR1 MNHEY, CDR2 SVGAGI. V was clipped by 2 bases and J by 0 bases, with 8 bases between them. This CDR3 comprises 15 residues. About 5 patients' CD4+ populations were sorted into CD25+CD127- cells. It was from alopecia areata patients that lesional scalp punch biopsies and peripheral blood were collected. PBMCs served as the source from which CD4+ and CD8+ T cells were sorted. Once RNA had been extracted, it was reverse transcribed into cDNA to act as the sequencing template. Profiled with immunoSEQ multiplex PCR; TCRdb holds only in-frame clones, not every one. The sample has under 40,000 clones; nearly 55% are singletons.

The J gene is TRBJ1-5, the V gene TRBV6-5, with no clear D. Sequencing used CD4+ Tregs sorted from blood. This TCR came from a human donor with alopecia areata. This CDR3 reads CASSYPEYSNQPQHF. CDR3 nucleotides: TGTGCCAGCAGTTACCCGGAGTATAGCAATCAGCCCCAGCATTTT.